This T cell receptor (beta chain) was retrieved from a study of T-cell reconstitution after alpha-beta-depleted transplantation in children. Germline CDR1 and CDR2: MNHEY and SVGEGT. V lost 0 bases to trimming and J lost 3 bases, with 5 bases between them. This CDR3 is 13 amino acids long. The sample holds many counts of this clonotype. As it was prepared, the TCRbeta library received unique molecular identifiers. One entry per CDR3 protein results from TCRdb running MiXCR on the PCR reads. The table has 100,000 to 130,000 distinct CDR3 sequences, 5.5% to 7% seen once. The chain carries TRBV6-2 or TRBV6-3 and TRBJ1-2, with D unclear. Here the sequenced sample was PBMCs, mostly from graft donor cells, taken 360 days after TCRalphabeta/CD19-depleted stem cell transplant. The receptor comes from a male patient aged 2 to 10 who had a stem cell transplant for acute lymphoblastic leukemia, so the T cells may come from the graft donor. The CDR3 is CASSYSADYGYTF. In nucleotides, the CDR3 is TGTGCCAGCAGTTACTCGGCAGACTATGGCTACACCTTC.